The 17 T cell receptor beta chains below all came from one sample that was sequenced in a study of Ad26.COV2.S vaccination and SARS-CoV-2 variants. Sequencing was performed with immunoSEQ multiplex PCR; in TCRdb, only in-frame clones are kept and a portion is missing. This sample carries around 370,000 clones, 92% of them seen once, and the ten largest clones take 3% to 4%. The sample consisted of peripheral blood, taken after recovery from COVID-19. These receptors came from a human donor who had recovered from COVID-19.

This chain joins TRBV7-9 and TRBJ2-7; 7 nucleotides line up with TRBD1. CDR3 length equals 14 residues. The V segment lost 4 bases and the J segment 0 bases; nucleotides outside the gene matches: 3. Germline assignment: CDR1 SEHNR and CDR2 FQNEAQ (reference sequence). The CDR3 nucleotides are TGTGCCAGCAGCTACTCAGGGGGCTCCTACGAGCAGTACTTC. Amino acid sequence: CASSYSGGSYEQYF.

J is TRBJ2-7 and V is TRBV6-5; D remains ambiguous. Germline CDR1 is MNHEY and CDR2 is SVGAGI. CDR3 length equals 14 residues. V was shortened by 0 bases and J by 2 bases, with 8 bases between the two germline ends. CDR3 region: CASSYSEEAYEQYF. The CDR3 bases are TGTGCCAGCAGTTACTCCGAAGAAGCCTACGAGCAGTACTTC.

This chain uses TRBV15 with TRBJ2-1; TRBD1 aligns across 11 bases. The trim removed 1 base at V and 5 bases at J, leaving 16 bases unmatched. The CDR3 covers 20 residues. From germline, CDR1 is LNHNV and CDR2 YYDKDF (reference sequence). The DNA of the CDR3 is TGTGCCACCAGCAGAGTCCAGGCTAGCCTGGCGGGACAGGGGGACAATGAGCAGTTCTTC. Encoded protein: CATSRVQASLAGQGDNEQFF.

The chain employs TRBV7-6 and TRBJ1-4, with D possibly TRBD1 on 6 matching bases. The ends were cut back, 0 bases at V and 2 bases at J, with 10 bases in the middle. The CDR3 is 16 amino acids. The germline V gene encodes CDR1 SGHVS and CDR2 FNYEAQ. The CDR3 here is CASSLAHGGTNEKLFF. The DNA of the CDR3 is TGTGCCAGCAGCTTAGCGCACGGGGGCACTAATGAAAAACTGTTTTTT.

This chain uses TRBV2 with TRBJ2-1; no clear D gene. V was pared by 6 bases and J by 6 bases, with 9 bases between. CDR3 length equals 12 residues. Germline V lookup: CDR1 SNHLY, CDR2 FYNNEI. The CDR3 reads CASSGRRNEQFF. The DNA for the CDR3 is TGTGCCAGCAGCGGTCGACGCAATGAGCAGTTCTTC. Full variable domain (outside the CDR3, taken from reference TRBV2 and TRBJ2-1): EPEVTQTPSHQVTQMGQEVILRCVPISNHLYFYWYRQILGQKVEFLVSFYNNEISEKSEIFDDQFSVERPDGSNFTLKIRSTKLEDSAMYFCASSGRRNEQFFGPGTRLTVL.

The CDR3 sequence is CASSLSRGGTSYEQYF. The CDR3 nucleotides read TGCGCCAGCAGCTTGTCTCGGGGGGGGACCTCCTACGAGCAGTACTTC. The chain links TRBV5-1 to TRBJ2-7, with 8 bases identical to TRBD2. With 1 base clipped from V and 0 bases from J, the junction kept 6 bases outside the gene matches. The CDR3 sequence is 16 residues long. Germline assignment: CDR1 SGHRS and CDR2 YFSETQ.

A word on this clone: The sample contains more than one DNA sequence encoding this CDR3. The gene calls are TRBV12-3 or TRBV12-4 and TRBJ1-2; D may be TRBD1 (6 bases). The CDR3 runs 13 residues. The ends were cut back, 3 bases at V and 3 bases at J, with 8 bases in the middle. CDR3 sequence reads: CASSFRGDYGYTF. The CDR3 DNA reads TGTGCCAGCAGTTTTAGGGGGGACTATGGCTACACCTTC.

With respect to this clone: One end of the junction fails to match germline, which may point to a read error. This chain links TRBV7-7 with TRBJ2-3; no reliable D call. Germline V gene data show CDR1 as SSHAT and CDR2 as FNYEAQ (reference sequence). The CDR3 runs to 15 residues. CDR3: CASSRKGGGTDTQYF. The CDR3 bases are TGTGCTAGCAGCCGAAAGGGCGGCGGCACAGATACGCAGTATTTT. Looking up the rest from reference TRBV7-7 and TRBJ2-3 gives the full variable domain: GAGVSQSPRYKVTKRGQDVTLRCDPISSHATLYWYQQALGQGPEFLTYFNYEAQPDKSGLPSDRFSAERPEGSISTLTIQRTEQRDSAMYRCASSRKGGGTDTQYFGPGTRLTVL.

The V call is TRBV5-1, the J call TRBJ2-7; D gene ambiguous. CDR1 SGHRS and CDR2 YFSETQ come from the germline V gene. V shed 1 base and J shed 6 bases, with 14 bases lying between them. The CDR3 runs 14 residues. In nucleotides, the CDR3 is TGCGCCAGCAGCTTGAGTCAGAGTATAGGCGAGCAGTACTTC. Protein product: CASSLSQSIGEQYF.

This clone has a single count. This chain uses TRBV19 with TRBJ1-5; TRBD1 agrees at 8 bases. The ends lost 5 bases at V and 0 bases at J; junction bases unmatched: 12. The germline V gene encodes CDR1 LNHDA and CDR2 SQIVND (reference sequence). The CDR3 has 18 amino acids. The CDR3 nucleotides read TGTGCCAGTAGTCCCGACAGGGGTGGAGATTATAGCAATCAGCCCCAGCATTTT. Protein sequence: CASSPDRGGDYSNQPQHF.

The chain joins TRBV6-5 to TRBJ1-1; D ambiguous. Germline V lookup: CDR1 MNHEY, CDR2 SVGAGI. The CDR3 contains 16 residues. V lost 2 bases, J lost 0 bases, and 13 bases lay in between. CDR3 amino acids: CASSYSVELMNTEAFF. In nucleotides, the CDR3 is TGTGCCAGCAGTTACAGCGTAGAATTAATGAACACTGAAGCTTTCTTT.

The chain links TRBV7-2 to TRBJ1-2, with 10 bases aligning to TRBD1. The CDR3 extends over 16 amino acids. With V trimmed by 5 bases and J by 1 base, 7 bases remained unmatched. CDR1 SGHTA and CDR2 FQGNSA come from the germline V gene. As DNA, the CDR3 is TGTGCCAGCAGCACACGCCGGGACAGGGGTAACTATGGCTACACCTTC. This encodes CASSTRRDRGNYGYTF.

The V call is TRBV10-2, the J call TRBJ2-3, with no clear D. Trimming took off 7 bases at V and 4 bases at J, with 12 bases between the two ends. The CDR3 contains 13 residues. Germline CDR1 and CDR2: WSHSY and SAAADI. CDR3 amino acids: CASTASPPDTQYF. In DNA, the CDR3 is TGCGCCAGCACAGCTAGTCCCCCAGATACGCAGTATTTT.

The chain links TRBV7-2 to TRBJ2-1; D possibly corresponds to TRBD2 (6 bases). The germline CDR1 and CDR2 sequences are SGHTA and FQGNSA. CDR3 length equals 16 residues. Trimming took 5 bases from V and 4 from J, leaving 18 bases between them. Here the CDR3 reads CASSPSLGGEYNEQFF. The CDR3 nucleotides read TGTGCCAGCAGCCCGTCGCTGGGCGGGGAATACAATGAGCAGTTCTTC. Looking up the rest from reference TRBV7-2 and TRBJ2-1 gives the full variable domain: GAGVSQSPSNKVTEKGKDVELRCDPISGHTALYWYRQSLGQGLEFLIYFQGNSAPDKSGLPSDRFSAERTGGSVSTLTIQRTQQEDSAVYLCASSPSLGGEYNEQFFGPGTRLTVL.

The CDR3: CASSQVGRGNEKLFF. The CDR3 region has the DNA TGCGCCAGCAGCCAAGTGGGCAGGGGTAATGAAAAACTGTTTTTT. J is TRBJ1-4 and V is TRBV4-1, with D possibly TRBD1 on 6 matching bases. CDR1 MGHRA and CDR2 YSYEKL come from the germline V gene. The CDR3 length is 15 residues. V was cut by 1 base and J by 4 bases, with 10 bases left in between.

The chain is built from TRBV5-6 and TRBJ2-3; maybe TRBD1 (5 bases). The germline V gene has CDR1 SGHDT and CDR2 YYEEEE. Trimming removed 4 bases from V and 9 bases from J, with 15 bases in between. The CDR3 totals 13 residues. CDR3 loop: CASSVGRQQTQYF. The CDR3 DNA sequence: TGTGCCAGCAGCGTAGGCCGACAGCAAACGCAGTATTTT.

This rearrangement joins TRBV3-1 (or the pseudogene TRBV3-2) to TRBJ2-7; 8 bases agree with TRBD2. V trimming: 1 base; J trimming: 0 bases; junction bases outside the gene matches: 5. The germline V gene has CDR1 LGHDT and CDR2 YNNKEL (reference sequence). This CDR3 contains 16 residues. The DNA of the CDR3 is TGTGCCAGCAGCCAAGCATCCCGGGGGGGCTCCTACGAGCAGTACTTC. This encodes CASSQASRGGSYEQYF.